This TCR beta chain emerged from a study of early T cells in non-severe SARS-CoV-2 infection. This clonotype was counted ten times or more. Its antigen is not identified. This CDR3 contains 13 residues. Germline V gives CDR1 SGDLS, CDR2 YYNGEE. V gave up 0 bases and J gave up 4 bases, with 5 bases separating them. The library protocol tagged individual cDNA molecules with unique molecular identifiers. TCRdb independently ran MiXCR on the 5' RACE reads; one entry per CDR3 protein. The table has roughly 72,000 distinct CDR3 sequences, roughly 13% seen once; the top ten hold 1.1%. Findings of the study overall: Private and CD4 specificities were missed by VDJdb matching, which favored anti-spike CD8 responses.

This TCR derives from an adult who was a healthcare worker with PCR-confirmed SARS-CoV-2 infection or an uninfected control (not recorded which). The genes are TRBV9 and TRBJ1-3, with D hard to call. Sequencing was performed on whole blood. This CDR3 is CASSVEAGNTIYF. The CDR3, as DNA: TGTGCCAGCAGCGTAGAGGCCGGAAACACCATATATTTT. The entire variable domain, with the rest obtained from reference TRBV9 and TRBJ1-3, is as follows: DSGVTQTPKHLITATGQRVTLRCSPRSGDLSVYWYQQSLDQGLQFLIQYYNGEERAKGNILERFSAQQFPDLHSELNLSSLELGDSALYFCASSVEAGNTIYFGEGSWLTVV.